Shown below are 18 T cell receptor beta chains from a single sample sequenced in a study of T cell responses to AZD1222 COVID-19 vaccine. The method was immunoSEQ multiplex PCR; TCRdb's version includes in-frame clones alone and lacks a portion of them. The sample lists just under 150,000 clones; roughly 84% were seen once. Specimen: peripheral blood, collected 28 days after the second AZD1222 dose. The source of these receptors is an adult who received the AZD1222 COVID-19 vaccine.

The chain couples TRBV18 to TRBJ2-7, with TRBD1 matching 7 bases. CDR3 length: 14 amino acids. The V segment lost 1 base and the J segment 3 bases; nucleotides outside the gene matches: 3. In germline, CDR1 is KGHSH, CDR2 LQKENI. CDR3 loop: CASSPLDRDYEQYF. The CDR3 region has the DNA TGTGCCAGCTCACCACTCGACAGGGACTACGAGCAGTACTTC.

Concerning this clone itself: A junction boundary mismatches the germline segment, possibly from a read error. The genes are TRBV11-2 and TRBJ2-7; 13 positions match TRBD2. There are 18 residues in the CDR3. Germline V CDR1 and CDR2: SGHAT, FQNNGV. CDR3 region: CASSLEGGTSGTSGEQYF. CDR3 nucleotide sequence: TGTGCCAGCAGCCTAGAGGGCGGGACTAGCGGGACGTCCGGCGAGCAGTACTTC.

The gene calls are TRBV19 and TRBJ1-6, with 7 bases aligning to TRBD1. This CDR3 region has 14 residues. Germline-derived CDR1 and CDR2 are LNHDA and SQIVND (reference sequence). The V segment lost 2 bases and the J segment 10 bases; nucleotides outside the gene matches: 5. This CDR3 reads CASSISGGNSPLHF. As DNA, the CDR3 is TGTGCCAGTAGTATATCAGGGGGAAACTCACCCCTCCACTTT.

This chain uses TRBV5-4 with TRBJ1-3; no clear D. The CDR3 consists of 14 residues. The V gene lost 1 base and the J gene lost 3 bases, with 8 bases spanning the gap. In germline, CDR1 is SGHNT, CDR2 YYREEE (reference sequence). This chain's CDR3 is CASSLYGVGNTIYF. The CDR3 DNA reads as TGTGCCAGCAGCTTGTATGGGGTTGGAAACACCATATATTTT.

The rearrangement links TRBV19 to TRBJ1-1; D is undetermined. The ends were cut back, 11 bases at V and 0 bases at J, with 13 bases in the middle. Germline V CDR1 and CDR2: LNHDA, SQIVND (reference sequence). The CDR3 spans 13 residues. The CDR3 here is CACSKQLNTEAFF. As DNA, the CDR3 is TGTGCCTGTTCGAAGCAGTTGAACACTGAAGCTTTCTTT.

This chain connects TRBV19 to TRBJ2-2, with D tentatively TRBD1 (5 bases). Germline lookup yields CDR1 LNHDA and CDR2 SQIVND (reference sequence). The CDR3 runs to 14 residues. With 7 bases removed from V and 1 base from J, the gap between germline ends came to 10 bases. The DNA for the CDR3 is TGTGCCAGTAAGGAGACAGTGAACACCGGGGAGCTGTTTTTT. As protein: CASKETVNTGELFF.

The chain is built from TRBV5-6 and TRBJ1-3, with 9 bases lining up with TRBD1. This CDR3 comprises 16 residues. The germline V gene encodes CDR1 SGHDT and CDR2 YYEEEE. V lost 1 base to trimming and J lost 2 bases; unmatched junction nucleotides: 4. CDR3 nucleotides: TGTGCCAGCAGCTTGCCCCGACAGGGGGCTGGAAACACCATATATTTT. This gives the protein CASSLPRQGAGNTIYF.

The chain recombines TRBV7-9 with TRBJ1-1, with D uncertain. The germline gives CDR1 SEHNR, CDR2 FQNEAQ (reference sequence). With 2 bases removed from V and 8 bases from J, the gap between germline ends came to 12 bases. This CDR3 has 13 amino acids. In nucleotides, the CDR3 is TGTGCCAGCAGCTTACGTGTTCAGGCAGAAGCTTTCTTT. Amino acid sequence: CASSLRVQAEAFF.

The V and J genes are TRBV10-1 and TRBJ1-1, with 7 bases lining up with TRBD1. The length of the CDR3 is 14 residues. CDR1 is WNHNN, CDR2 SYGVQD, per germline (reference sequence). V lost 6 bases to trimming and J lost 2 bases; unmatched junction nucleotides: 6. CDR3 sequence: CASSPTGANTEAFF. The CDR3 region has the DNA TGCGCCAGCAGCCCTACAGGGGCCAACACTGAAGCTTTCTTT.

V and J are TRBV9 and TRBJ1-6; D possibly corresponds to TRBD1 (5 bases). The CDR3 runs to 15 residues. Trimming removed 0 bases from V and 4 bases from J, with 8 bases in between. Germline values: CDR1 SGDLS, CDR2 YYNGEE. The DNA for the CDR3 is TGTGCCAGCAGCGTAGAGGGGCAGTATAATTCACCCCTCCACTTT. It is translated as CASSVEGQYNSPLHF.

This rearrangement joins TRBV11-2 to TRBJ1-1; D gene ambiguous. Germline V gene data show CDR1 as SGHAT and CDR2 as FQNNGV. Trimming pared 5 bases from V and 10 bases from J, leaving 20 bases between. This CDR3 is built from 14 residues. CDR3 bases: TGTGCCAGCAGCATTATGGAGACATCTCGTAGAGCTTTCTTT. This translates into CASSIMETSRRAFF.

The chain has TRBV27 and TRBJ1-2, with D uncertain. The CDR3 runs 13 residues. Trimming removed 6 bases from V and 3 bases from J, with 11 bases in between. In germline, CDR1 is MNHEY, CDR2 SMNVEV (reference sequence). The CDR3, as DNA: TGTGCCAGCAGCCTCTCCGGGGACTATGGCTACACCTTC. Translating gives CASSLSGDYGYTF.

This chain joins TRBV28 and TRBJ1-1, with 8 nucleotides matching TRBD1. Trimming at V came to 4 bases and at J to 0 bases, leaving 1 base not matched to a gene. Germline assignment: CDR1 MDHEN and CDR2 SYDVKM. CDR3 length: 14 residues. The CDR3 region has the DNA TGTGCCAGCAGTTCGACAGGGGTGAACACTGAAGCTTTCTTT. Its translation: CASSSTGVNTEAFF. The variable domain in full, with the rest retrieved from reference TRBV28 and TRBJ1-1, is DVKVTQSSRYLVKRTGEKVFLECVQDMDHENMFWYRQDPGLGLRLIYFSYDVKMKEKGDIPEGYSVSREKKERFSLILESASTNQTSMYLCASSSTGVNTEAFFGQGTRLTVV.

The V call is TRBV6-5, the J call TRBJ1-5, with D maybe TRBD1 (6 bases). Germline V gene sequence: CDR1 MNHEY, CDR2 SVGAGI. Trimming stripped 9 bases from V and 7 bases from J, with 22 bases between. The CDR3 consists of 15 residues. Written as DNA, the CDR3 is TGTGCCAGAAACCGGGACACCTCATCCAGGCAGCCCCAGCATTTT. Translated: CARNRDTSSRQPQHF.

This CDR3 is CASSLRTSGKTEQFF. The CDR3, as DNA: TGTGCCAGCAGCCTCCGGACTAGCGGGAAGACTGAGCAGTTCTTC. The chain employs TRBV3-1 (or the pseudogene TRBV3-2) and TRBJ2-1, with 12 bases that match TRBD2. Germline V gene sequence: CDR1 LGHDT, CDR2 YNNKEL (reference sequence). CDR3 size: 15 residues. V lost 4 bases and J lost 9; bases outside the gene matches: 7.

The CDR3 loop reads CASSFQGKVEAFF. CDR3 sequence (DNA): TGTGCCAGCAGCTTTCAGGGGAAAGTAGAAGCTTTCTTT. This chain links TRBV5-5 with TRBJ1-1; TRBD1 might be the D (6 bases). V was trimmed by 2 bases and J by 8 bases, leaving 13 bases between them. The germline CDR1 and CDR2 sequences are SGHKS and YYEKEE (reference sequence). The CDR3 runs to 13 residues.

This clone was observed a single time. In DNA, the CDR3 is TGTGCCAGCTCACCAGGGGGCGGGGATCAGCCCCAGCATTTT. Protein: CASSPGGGDQPQHF. The chain is built from TRBV18 and TRBJ1-5; D perhaps matches TRBD1 (6 bases). The CDR3 spans 14 residues. The V end lost 2 bases, the J end lost 5 bases, and 10 bases lay between the germline ends. The germline CDR1 and CDR2 sequences are KGHSH and LQKENI.

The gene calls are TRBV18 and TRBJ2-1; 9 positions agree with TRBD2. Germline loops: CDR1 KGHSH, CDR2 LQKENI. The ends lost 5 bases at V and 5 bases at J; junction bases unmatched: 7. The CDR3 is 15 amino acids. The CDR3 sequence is CASSSGLAINNEQFF. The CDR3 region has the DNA TGTGCCAGCTCATCGGGACTAGCTATCAACAATGAGCAGTTCTTC.